The 7 T cell receptor beta chains presented below share a single source sample, sequenced in a study of blood T cells in healthy people across ages. A second about 7 to 12 cycle PCR used barcoded and J-beta primers. Each CDR3 protein is one row after TCRdb ran MiXCR on the 5' RACE reads. The sample has roughly 1,000,000 distinct CDR3 sequences; about 23% are singletons. This same sample was also part of a study on T cells of mothers and their children.

Material: blood. These receptor sequences come from a girl aged 2-10 years in good health.

The chain employs TRBV20-1 and TRBJ2-7, with 7 nucleotides matching TRBD2. Germline lookup yields CDR1 DFQATT and CDR2 SNEGSKA (reference sequence). CDR3 length: 12 amino acids. The trim removed 5 bases at V and 4 bases at J, leaving 5 bases unmatched. The CDR3 region is CSAASSGYEQYF. The CDR3 DNA follows: TGCAGTGCTGCCTCTAGCGGATACGAGCAGTACTTC.

This chain connects TRBV28 to TRBJ1-1; perhaps TRBD1 as D (5 bases). This CDR3 spans 16 amino acids. V lost 3 bases, J lost 0 bases, and 14 bases lay in between. From germline, CDR1 is MDHEN and CDR2 SYDVKM. The DNA for the CDR3 is TGTGCCAGCAGTTTCCCCCGTGCAGGGCTGAACACTGAAGCTTTCTTT. Translating it yields CASSFPRAGLNTEAFF.

This clonotype was counted between two and nine times. V and J are TRBV12-3 or TRBV12-4 and TRBJ2-5, with 10 positions matching TRBD1. Judging by the DNA end, TRBJ2-7 fits better; the J call may be wrong. CDR3 length: 15 residues. The CDR3 DNA follows: TGTGCCAGCAGTCCCCCGGGACAGGGGCCCTACGAGCAGTACTTC. It encodes CASSPPGQGPYEQYF.

J is TRBJ1-2 and V is TRBV29-1; 9 nucleotides agree with TRBD1. The CDR3 spans 16 residues. Germline lookup yields CDR1 SQVTM and CDR2 ANQGSEA. With V trimmed by 2 bases and J by 8 bases, 15 bases remained unmatched. The CDR3 coding sequence is TGCAGCGTTGAACTCCGGTGGACAGGGGCCGGGGGAGGCTACACCTTC. Its translation is CSVELRWTGAGGGYTF.

This clonotype turned up a few times. One end of the junction does not line up with germline, which may come from a read error. The chain employs TRBV11-2 and TRBJ2-2; D remains unclear. The CDR3 is made up of 13 amino acids. Germline-derived CDR1 and CDR2 are SGHAT and FQNNGV. The CDR3 nucleotides read TGTGCCAGCAGCATAGAAGTGGTCGGGGAGCTGTTTTTT. It translates to CASSIEVVGELFF.

The chain joins TRBV7-9 to TRBJ2-7, with a possible D match to TRBD1 (6 bases). V was clipped by 0 bases and J by 1 base, with 13 bases between them. The germline V gene has CDR1 SEHNR and CDR2 FQNEAQ (reference sequence). The CDR3 covers 16 residues. CDR3 protein: CASSLAGGPESYEQYF. In nucleotides, the CDR3 is TGTGCCAGCAGCTTAGCTGGGGGCCCCGAGTCCTACGAGCAGTACTTC.

This clonotype was found a few times. The chain is built from TRBV11-1 and TRBJ2-7; maybe TRBD1 (6 bases). The CDR3 covers 15 residues. Germline V gene data show CDR1 as SGHAT and CDR2 as FQDESV (reference sequence). Trimming shortened V by 1 base and J by 4 bases, and 14 bases separated the two germline ends. CDR3 loop: CASSLVGTSDYEQYF. The CDR3 DNA is TGTGCCAGCAGCTTAGTTGGGACATCCGATTACGAGCAGTACTTC. Full variable domain (rest looked up from reference TRBV11-1 and TRBJ2-7): EAEVAQSPRYKITEKSQAVAFWCDPISGHATLYWYRQILGQGPELLVQFQDESVVDDSQLPKDRFSAERLKGVDSTLKIQPAELGDSAMYLCASSLVGTSDYEQYFGPGTRLTVT.